A selection of T cell receptor beta chains follows, all from one sample in a study of T cell responses to AZD1222 COVID-19 vaccine. Assay: immunoSEQ multiplex PCR; the TCRdb copy retains only in-frame clones and omits some. The data contain tens of thousands of clones, about four fifths of them seen just once; the ten biggest clones take up 26%. Sequences were derived from peripheral blood, sampled 28 days after the second AZD1222 dose. These TCRs come from an adult who received the AZD1222 COVID-19 vaccine. CDR3s leave out the opening cysteine and the closing phenylalanine or tryptophan. The order of the fields is V gene, CDR3 protein.

TRBV6-6,ASSSNGLAHPYEQY
TRBV15,ATSRAVNEQF
TRBV3-1/TRBV3-2,ASRGRGQGELF
TRBV5-6,ASSSGQQRALH
TRBV6-5,ASSLGGRRGNTIY
TRBV24-1,ATSGRQGRFTSGSYNEQF
TRBV5-5,ASASGWESGELF
TRBV28,ASSSPHVRSYEQY
TRBV11-2,ASSLRDRGHTEAF
TRBV28,ALGASSAYEQF
TRBV4-1,ASSQVGAGGYEQF
TRBV19,ASSIPGSYNEQF
TRBV7-9,ASSQTGTGTTGELF
TRBV24-1,ATSGSTGRRGTGELF
TRBV11-2,ASSLWGVETQY
TRBV19,ASSPGRTTEAF
TRBV18,ASSPGTAGLNTIY
TRBV9,ASSAAGGTDTQY
TRBV12-3/TRBV12-4,ASSLSGQPQH
TRBV30,AWRRGERGNEQF
TRBV27,ASRPTPGLKNIQY
TRBV28,ASSLFGGRSYGYT
TRBV5-6,ASSDRDTDYNEQF
TRBV27,ASKLALGTDTQY
TRBV5-4,ASSAELGATDRYEQY
TRBV24-1,ATSEGLSYQETQY
TRBV27,ASSPSGRAYNEQF
TRBV6-5,ASSYGAGRLDGYT
TRBV7-8,ASSLSGGKGQPQH
TRBV6-5,ASSKGLDAYEQY
TRBV27,ASSFYRTLNTGELF
TRBV7-5,ARNISGRCSYNEQF
TRBV4-1,ASSQPLLAKNIQY
TRBV27,ASTPSYPANEQF
TRBV28,ASSPGTGGRVYGYT
TRBV28,ASSAIDDPFN
TRBV28,ASSLSGQGTPYEQY
TRBV7-3,ASSEVGTSGSRYTGELF